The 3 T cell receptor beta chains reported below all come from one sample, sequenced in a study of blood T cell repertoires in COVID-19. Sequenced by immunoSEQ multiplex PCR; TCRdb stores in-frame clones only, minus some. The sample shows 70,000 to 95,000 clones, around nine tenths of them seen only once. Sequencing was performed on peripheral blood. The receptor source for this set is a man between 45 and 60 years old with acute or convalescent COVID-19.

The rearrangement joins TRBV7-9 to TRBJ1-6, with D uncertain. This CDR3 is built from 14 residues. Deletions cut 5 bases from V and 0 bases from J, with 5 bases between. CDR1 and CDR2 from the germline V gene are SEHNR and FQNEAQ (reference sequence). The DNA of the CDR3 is TGTGCCAGCAGCCTCAGCTCCTATAATTCACCCCTCCACTTT. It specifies CASSLSSYNSPLHF.

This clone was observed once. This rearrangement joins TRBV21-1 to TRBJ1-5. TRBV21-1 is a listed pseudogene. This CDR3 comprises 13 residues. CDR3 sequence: CASSKNPTWPQHF. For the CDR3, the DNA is TGTGCCAGCAGCAAGAACCCGACTTGGCCCCAGCATTTT.

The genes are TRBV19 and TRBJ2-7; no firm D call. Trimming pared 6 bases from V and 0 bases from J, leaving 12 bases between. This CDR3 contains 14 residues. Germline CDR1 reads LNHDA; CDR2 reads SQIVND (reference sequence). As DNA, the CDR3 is TGTGCCAGTAGCTCGTCACCGAGCTCCTACGAGCAGTACTTC. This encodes CASSSSPSSYEQYF.